These 6 T cell receptor beta chains were sequenced from one sample in a study of regulatory T cells in long-lasting Graves disease. Arm-PCR of CDR3 regions and iRepertoire HTBI primers were used to build TCR beta libraries. One entry per CDR3 protein, called by TCRdb with MiXCR from the multiplex PCR reads. The sample lists about 320,000 distinct CDR3 sequences; over 15% were seen once. The time point was: newly diagnosed GD, antithyroid drugs for less than 3 months. From RNA extracted from PBMCs, the TCR library was made. The specimen comprised peripheral blood mononuclear cells (PBMCs), sampled at new diagnosis, from a patient treated with antithyroid drugs. These receptors came from a female donor with Graves disease.

As regards this clonotype: A much larger clone differs from this one at a single base, so this may be a read error. The rearrangement links TRBV27 to TRBJ2-3; D is tentatively TRBD1 or TRBD2 (5 bases each). The CDR3 is 18 residues long. The germline CDR1 and CDR2 sequences are MNHEY and SMNVEV (reference sequence). V was trimmed by 5 bases and J by 4 bases, leaving 25 bases between them. The CDR3 bases are TGTGCCAGCAGTGATTCCTACCCCGGGACGACGAGCCCAGATACGCAGTATTTT. Translated, it gives CASSDSYPGTTSPDTQYF.

On this clonotype itself: This may arise from a read error, as a much more abundant clone is one base away. This chain uses TRBV9 with TRBJ2-1; 10 bases are shared with TRBD2. The CDR3 totals 16 residues. Germline V lookup: CDR1 SGDLS, CDR2 YYNGEE. CDR3 DNA sequence: TGTGCCAGCAGCGAGAGGACTAGCGGAACCTACAATGAGCAGTCCTTC. Translated, it gives CASSERTSGTYNEQSF.

In this sample, this clonotype turned up many times. The rearrangement uses TRBV19 and TRBJ1-1; maybe TRBD1 (5 bases). The germline gives CDR1 LNHDA, CDR2 SQIVND (reference sequence). The V gene lost 2 bases and the J gene lost 4 bases, with 11 bases spanning the gap. This CDR3 contains 14 residues. The CDR3 nucleotides are TGTGCCAGTAGTATAAGGCATAGGGGCACTGAAGCTTTCTTT. Translation: CASSIRHRGTEAFF. Filled out from reference TRBV19 and TRBJ1-1, the complete variable domain reads DGGITQSPKYLFRKEGQNVTLSCEQNLNHDAMYWYRQDPGQGLRLIYYSQIVNDFQKGDIAEGYSVSREKKESFPLTVTSAQKNPTAFYLCASSIRHRGTEAFFGQGTRLTVV.

At least ten counts were recorded for this clonotype. The chain couples TRBV12-5 to TRBJ2-1; 12 nucleotides agree with TRBD2. J lost 7 bases, V lost 1 base, and 5 bases had no gene match. Per germline, CDR1 LGHNT and CDR2 FRNRAP. The CDR3 contains 16 residues. CDR3 coding DNA: TGTGCTAGTGGTTTGGGACTAGCGGGAGAATATAATGAGCAGTTCTTC. It specifies CASGLGLAGEYNEQFF.

This clonotype was detected only a few times. A single base separates this from a much larger clone, so it may be a read error. The rearrangement uses TRBV28 and TRBJ2-1, with TRBD2 matching 7 bases. Germline CDR1 MDHEN, CDR2 SYDVKM. This CDR3 region has 16 residues. After removal of 4 bases from V and 12 bases from J, the junction contained 18 bases not matched to a gene. In DNA form, the CDR3 reads TGTGCCAGCAGTTCCCTCCGGGAGGAGGGCTCGGATGGGCAGTTCTTC. Amino acid sequence: CASSSLREEGSDGQFF.

This clonotype appeared a few times. This chain joins TRBV3-1 and TRBJ1-1; D uncertain. Trimming took 0 bases from V and 8 from J, leaving 10 bases between them. This CDR3 is built from 13 residues. Germline CDR1 and CDR2: LGHDT and YNNKEL (reference sequence). The CDR3 nucleotides read TGTGCCAGCAGCCAAGATAACTGGTTGGAAGCTTTCTTT. Its translation: CASSQDNWLEAFF.